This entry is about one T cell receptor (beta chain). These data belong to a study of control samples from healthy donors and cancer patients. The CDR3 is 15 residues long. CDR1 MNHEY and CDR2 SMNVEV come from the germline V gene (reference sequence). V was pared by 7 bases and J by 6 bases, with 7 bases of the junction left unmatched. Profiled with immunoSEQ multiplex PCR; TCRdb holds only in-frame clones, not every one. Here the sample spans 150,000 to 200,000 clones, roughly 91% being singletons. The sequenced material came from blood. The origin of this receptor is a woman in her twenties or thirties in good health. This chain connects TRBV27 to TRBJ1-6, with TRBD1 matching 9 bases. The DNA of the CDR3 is TGTGCCAGCATGGAACAGGGGGCAGGTAATTCACCCCTCCACTTT. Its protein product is CASMEQGAGNSPLHF.